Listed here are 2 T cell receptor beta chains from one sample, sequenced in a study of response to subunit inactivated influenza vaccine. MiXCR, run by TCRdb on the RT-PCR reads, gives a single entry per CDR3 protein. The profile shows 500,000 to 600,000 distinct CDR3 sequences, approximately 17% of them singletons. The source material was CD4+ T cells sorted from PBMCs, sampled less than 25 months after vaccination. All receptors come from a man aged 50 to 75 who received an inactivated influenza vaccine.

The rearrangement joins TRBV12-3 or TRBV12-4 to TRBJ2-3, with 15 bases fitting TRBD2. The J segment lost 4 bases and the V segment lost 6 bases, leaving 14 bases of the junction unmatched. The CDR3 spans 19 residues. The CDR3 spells CASRSIPGTSGGWSDTQYF. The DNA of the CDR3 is TGTGCCAGCAGATCAATCCCCGGGACTAGCGGGGGGTGGTCAGATACGCAGTATTTT.

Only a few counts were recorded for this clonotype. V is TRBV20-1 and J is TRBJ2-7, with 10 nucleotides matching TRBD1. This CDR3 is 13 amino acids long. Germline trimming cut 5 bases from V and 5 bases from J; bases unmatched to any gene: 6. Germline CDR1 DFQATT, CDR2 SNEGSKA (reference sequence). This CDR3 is CSAPETGGNEQYF. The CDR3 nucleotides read TGCAGTGCTCCTGAGACAGGGGGCAACGAGCAGTACTTC.